There are a few counts of the clone carrying this T cell receptor (beta chain). The junction and the germline gene differ at one end; a read error may be behind it. A second 7 to 11 cycle PCR used barcoded and J-beta primers. In TCRdb, the 5' RACE reads were re-called with MiXCR into one record per CDR3 protein. The repertoire holds more than 650,000 distinct CDR3 sequences, with approximately 24% as singletons. The CDR3 sequence is 14 residues long. Germline CDR1 is LNHNV and CDR2 is YYDKDF (reference sequence). This entry belongs to a study of blood T cells in healthy people across ages. This sample also belongs to another study, concerning T cells of mothers and their children.

Material: blood. The origin of this receptor is a boy between 5 and 17 years old in good health. The rearrangement links TRBV15 to TRBJ1-2; no clear D gene. CDR3 coding DNA: TGTGCCACCAGCAGAGATATAGCCACCTATGGCTGCACCTTC. This sequence encodes CATSRDIATYGCTF.